This TCR beta chain is drawn from a study of blood T cell repertoires in COVID-19. Study-wide context: Spain, Italy and the United States supplied samples that represented acute and convalescent COVID-19. Sources were T cells, B-cell-depleted T cells, or PBMCs; the material itself was cDNA or gDNA.

Original analysis: Amplification of reference gene primers was used by the study to estimate nucleated cell counts. Method: immunoSEQ multiplex PCR; TCRdb's copy keeps in-frame clones and lacks some. From that table come the V and J calls and clone size; the DNA was used to work out D and trimming. The sample holds about 69,000 clones; around 79% are singletons and the top ten take 15% to 20%. The CDR3 loop spans 15 amino acids. Germline-derived CDR1 and CDR2 are MGHRA and YSYEKL. Trimming cost V 0 bases and J 2 bases; bases outside gene matches: 1. Material: peripheral blood. This clonotype was obtained from a man between 60 and 70 years old with acute or convalescent COVID-19. The chain couples TRBV4-1 to TRBJ1-3; 7 bases are a match to TRBD1. The CDR3 sequence: CASSQDRGAGNTIYF. The CDR3 nucleotides are TGCGCCAGCAGCCAAGACAGGGGGGCTGGAAACACCATATATTTT.